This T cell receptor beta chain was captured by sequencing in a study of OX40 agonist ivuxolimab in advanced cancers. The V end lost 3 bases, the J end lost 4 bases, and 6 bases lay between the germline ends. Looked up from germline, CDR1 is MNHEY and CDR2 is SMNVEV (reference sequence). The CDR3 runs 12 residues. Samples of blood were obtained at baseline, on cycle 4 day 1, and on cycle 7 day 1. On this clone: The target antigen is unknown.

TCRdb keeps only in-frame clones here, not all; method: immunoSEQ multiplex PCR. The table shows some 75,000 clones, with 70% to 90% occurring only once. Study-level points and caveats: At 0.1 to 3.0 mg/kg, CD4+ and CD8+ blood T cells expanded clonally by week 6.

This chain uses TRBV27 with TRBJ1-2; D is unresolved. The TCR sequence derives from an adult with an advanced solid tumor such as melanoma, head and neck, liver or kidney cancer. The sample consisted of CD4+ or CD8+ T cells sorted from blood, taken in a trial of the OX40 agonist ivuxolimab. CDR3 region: CASSFGGYGYTF. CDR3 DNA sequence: TGTGCCAGCAGTTTTGGAGGCTATGGCTACACCTTC.